The 8 T cell receptor beta chains in this list originate from one sample, sequenced in a study of blood T cells in healthy people across ages. The authors ran a second PCR of 7 to 11 cycles using a sample-barcoded 5' primer and a J-beta primer mix. One entry per CDR3 protein results from TCRdb running MiXCR on the 5' RACE reads. The sample shows approximately 880,000 distinct CDR3 sequences, 45% to 50% of them seen only once. The sequenced material came from blood. These receptors were taken from a man aged 25 to 40 in good health.

The DNA of the CDR3 is TGTGCCAGCAGCGTAGACCAGGATGTAACAACATTCCAACAGTACTTC. Its protein is CASSVDQDVTTFQQYF. V and J are TRBV9 and TRBJ2-5; no firm D call. The CDR3 is made up of 16 amino acids. The V end lost 0 bases, the J end lost 11 bases, and 23 bases lay between the germline ends. From germline, CDR1 is SGDLS and CDR2 YYNGEE.

The chain employs TRBV5-1 and TRBJ2-3, with 7 positions matching TRBD2. This CDR3 spans 15 amino acids. The V gene's germline CDR1 is SGHRS and CDR2 YFSETQ. V gave up 7 bases and J gave up 0 bases; unmatched junction bases: 8. DNA for the CDR3: TGCGCCAGCCGAGCTAGCGGTTCTAGCACAGATACGCAGTATTTT. This sequence encodes CASRASGSSTDTQYF.

Regarding this clonotype: Sequence at one end of the junction differs from germline and may be a read error. This rearrangement joins TRBV7-9 to TRBJ2-7, with unresolved D. The CDR3 loop spans 13 amino acids. Germline values: CDR1 SEHNR, CDR2 FQNEAQ (reference sequence). This CDR3 reads CVSSLGQSYEQYF. CDR3 nucleotide sequence: TGTGTCAGCAGCTTAGGGCAGTCCTACGAGCAGTACTTC. The full variable domain, with the rest looked up from reference TRBV7-9 and TRBJ2-7, is DTGVSQNPRHKITKRGQNVTFRCDPISEHNRLYWYRQTLGQGPEFLTYFQNEAQLEKSRLLSDRFSAERPKGSFSTLEIQRTEQGDSAMYLCVSSLGQSYEQYFGPGTRLTVT.

This rearrangement joins TRBV30 to TRBJ1-1; D may be TRBD1 (6 bases). Germline V gene lookup returns CDR1 GTSNPN and CDR2 SVGIG (reference sequence). The CDR3 extends over 13 amino acids. V was trimmed by 1 base and J by 2 bases, leaving 8 bases between them. CDR3 coding DNA: TGTGCCTGGAGTGAACAGGGAAACACTGAAGCTTTCTTT. This encodes CAWSEQGNTEAFF.

This clonotype turned up a few times. V usage is TRBV20-1 and J usage is TRBJ2-7; D unresolved. Germline V gene sequence: CDR1 DFQATT, CDR2 SNEGSKA (reference sequence). The CDR3 totals 12 residues. Trimming took off 3 bases at V and 1 base at J, with 7 bases between the two ends. The CDR3 nucleotides read TGCAGTGCTAGCTCGCTATCCTACGAGCAGTACTTC. It translates to CSASSLSYEQYF.

The chain is built from TRBV12-5 and TRBJ1-2; D gene unclear. Germline V CDR1 and CDR2: LGHNT, FRNRAP. V was clipped by 2 bases and J by 7 bases, with 17 bases between them. This CDR3 contains 15 residues. The CDR3 region is CASGLWNDRRVGYTF. In DNA, the CDR3 is TGTGCTAGTGGTTTGTGGAACGACCGTAGGGTTGGCTACACCTTC.

As for this clonotype: Its ends do not fully match the called genes, so a read error is possible. The chain combines TRBV20-1 with TRBJ1-5; D may be TRBD1 (6 bases). Germline lookup yields CDR1 DFQATT and CDR2 SNEGSKA (reference sequence). This CDR3 comprises 13 residues. The CDR3: CSARPGGYQPRHF. CDR3 in DNA: TGCAGTGCCCGACCGGGGGGCTATCAGCCCCGGCATTTT.

The chain combines TRBV29-1 with TRBJ1-1; D not certain. From germline, CDR1 is SQVTM and CDR2 ANQGSEA. Trimming removed 2 bases from V and 2 bases from J, with 3 bases in between. The CDR3 is made up of 11 amino acids. For the CDR3, the DNA is TGCAGCGTTGAACCCAACACTGAAGCTTTCTTT. Its translation: CSVEPNTEAFF. The whole variable domain, remainder taken from reference TRBV29-1 and TRBJ1-1, is SAVISQKPSRDICQRGTSLTIQCQVDSQVTMMFWYRQQPGQSLTLIATANQGSEATYESGFVIDKFPISRPNLTFSTLTVSNMSPEDSSIYLCSVEPNTEAFFGQGTRLTVV.